This T cell receptor (beta chain) derives from a study of vaccination and CD4 T cells after COVID-19. Germline loops: CDR1 LNHNV, CDR2 YYDKDF (reference sequence). This CDR3 contains 17 residues. V lost 1 base and J lost 3; bases outside the gene matches: 11. Overall study findings and caveats: When vaccine-specific clones from convalescent patients were examined, 304 of 307 were spike mono-reactive.

With respect to this clonotype: Its antigen remains unknown.

TCRdb used MiXCR to reprocess the PCR reads, holding one entry per CDR3 protein. The table shows roughly 15,000 distinct CDR3 sequences, with 66% occurring only once. The chain links TRBV15 to TRBJ2-7; 8 positions match TRBD1. This receptor was identified in a human donor who had recovered from COVID-19. Specimen: CD4+ T cells from blood, collected after SARS-CoV-2 vaccination. The CDR3 spells CATSRGYDRGVGYEQYF. CDR3 nucleotides: TGTGCCACCAGCAGAGGTTATGACAGGGGAGTGGGCTACGAGCAGTACTTC.